The 29 T cell receptor beta chains reported below all come from one sample, sequenced in a study of control samples from healthy donors and cancer patients. The method was immunoSEQ multiplex PCR; TCRdb's version includes in-frame clones alone and lacks a portion of them. The sample carries fewer than 85,000 clones, about nine tenths recorded once. The sample comprised blood. The source of these receptors is a young man in good health.

CDR3 in DNA: TGTGCCAGCATCGGTGGGCAGGGGGGAGGCTACACCTTC. Protein sequence: CASIGGQGGGYTF. The genes are TRBV28 and TRBJ1-2; 7 bases are shared with TRBD1. The CDR3 extends over 13 amino acids. CDR1 is MDHEN and CDR2 is SYDVKM in the germline V gene. V lost 7 bases to trimming and J lost 8 bases; unmatched junction nucleotides: 10.

About this clone itself: At the DNA level, this CDR3 is encoded by other sequences in the same sample as well. V gene TRBV18 combines with J gene TRBJ1-1; D is unresolved. The CDR3 extends over 13 amino acids. Trimming left V 3 bases short and J 1 base short, with 6 bases between. Germline-derived CDR1 and CDR2 are KGHSH and LQKENI. This CDR3 reads CASSPGRNTEAFF. The CDR3 nucleotides read TGTGCCAGCTCACCTGGCAGGAACACTGAAGCTTTCTTT.

The CDR3 sequence is CASSPKAPGDYGYTF. Here the CDR3 DNA reads TGTGCCAGCTCACCAAAGGCACCGGGGGACTATGGCTACACCTTC. V gene TRBV18 combines with J gene TRBJ1-2; D might be TRBD1 (5 bases). Germline values: CDR1 KGHSH, CDR2 LQKENI. The CDR3 consists of 15 residues. Trimming left V 2 bases short and J 3 bases short, with 13 bases between. The full variable domain, with the rest looked up from reference TRBV18 and TRBJ1-2, is NAGVMQNPRHLVRRRGQEARLRCSPMKGHSHVYWYRQLPEEGLKFMVYLQKENIIDESGMPKERFSAEFPKEGPSILRIQQVVRGDSAAYFCASSPKAPGDYGYTFGSGTRLTVV.

V and J are TRBV7-3 and TRBJ2-3; D unresolved. The CDR3 spans 13 residues. CDR1 is SGHTA and CDR2 is FQGTGA in the germline V gene. The V end was cut by 5 bases, the J end by 4 bases, with 10 bases between. As DNA, the CDR3 is TGTGCCAGCAGCCCTCAAAGACCAGATACGCAGTATTTT. Translated: CASSPQRPDTQYF. The whole variable domain, filled in from reference TRBV7-3 and TRBJ2-3, reads GAGVSQTPSNKVTEKGKYVELRCDPISGHTALYWYRQSLGQGPEFLIYFQGTGAADDSGLPNDRFFAVRPEGSVSTLKIQRTERGDSAVYLCASSPQRPDTQYFGPGTRLTVL.

The chain combines TRBV12-3 or TRBV12-4 with TRBJ2-7; D is ambiguous. The CDR3 runs 11 residues. With 5 bases removed from V and 1 base from J, the gap between germline ends came to 3 bases. This CDR3 reads CASSVSYEQYF. Here the CDR3 DNA reads TGTGCCAGCAGTGTATCCTACGAGCAGTACTTC.

The chain has TRBV15 and TRBJ1-3; D possibly corresponds to TRBD1 (6 bases). The CDR3 has 16 amino acids. Germline V lookup: CDR1 LNHNV, CDR2 YYDKDF (reference sequence). Trimming shortened V by 5 bases and J by 2 bases, and 16 bases separated the two germline ends. The DNA for the CDR3 is TGTGCCACCAGCCAACGACAGGTAGTTGCTGGAAACACCATATATTTT. It encodes CATSQRQVVAGNTIYF.

This clone occurred once. The chain has TRBV5-6 and TRBJ2-1, with TRBD2 matching 13 bases. The germline V gene has CDR1 SGHDT and CDR2 YYEEEE. The CDR3 has 16 residues. Trimming cost V 4 bases and J 8 bases; bases outside gene matches: 9. For the CDR3, the DNA is TGTGCCAGCAGCCTTTCCGGGACTAGCGGGATCGATGAGCAGTTCTTC. This gives the protein CASSLSGTSGIDEQFF. Looking up the rest from reference TRBV5-6 and TRBJ2-1 gives the full variable domain: DAGVTQSPTHLIKTRGQQVTLRCSPKSGHDTVSWYQQALGQGPQFIFQYYEEEERQRGNFPDRFSGHQFPNYSSELNVNALLLGDSALYLCASSLSGTSGIDEQFFGPGTRLTVL.

The genes are TRBV25-1 and TRBJ1-2; maybe TRBD1 (5 bases). The germline gives CDR1 MGHDK, CDR2 SYGVNS. The CDR3 sequence is 11 residues long. The germline V and J ends were trimmed by 5 bases and 5 bases, with 6 bases remaining between them. The CDR3 nucleotides read TGTGCCAGCAGTCGGGGGTATGGCTACACCTTC. Protein sequence: CASSRGYGYTF.

The chain combines TRBV6-5 with TRBJ1-1; 7 bases are a match to TRBD1. From germline, CDR1 is MNHEY and CDR2 SVGAGI. V gave up 2 bases and J gave up 1 base; unmatched junction bases: 1. This CDR3 spans 14 amino acids. CDR3 amino acids: CASSYGTANTEAFF. The CDR3 nucleotides are TGTGCCAGCAGTTACGGGACAGCGAACACTGAAGCTTTCTTT.

This clone was seen more than once but under ten times. In DNA, the CDR3 is TGCGCCAGCAGCCAGGGGGGCCATGGGGTCGGAACCGGGGAGCTGTTTTTT. It yields the protein CASSQGGHGVGTGELFF. The chain employs TRBV4-1 and TRBJ2-2; TRBD1 or TRBD2 may be the D gene (6 bases each). Trimming left V 3 bases short and J 5 bases short, with 19 bases between. The CDR3 is made up of 17 amino acids. Germline V CDR1 and CDR2: MGHRA, YSYEKL.

The sample holds one count of this clone. The V gene is TRBV29-1, the J gene TRBJ1-4; weak D call: TRBD1 (6 bases). V was trimmed by 0 bases and J by 7 bases, leaving 12 bases between them. This CDR3 spans 14 amino acids. Germline CDR1 is SQVTM and CDR2 is ANQGSEA. The CDR3 region is CSVEDRGAGEKLFF. DNA of the CDR3: TGCAGCGTTGAAGACCGGGGGGCGGGTGAAAAACTGTTTTTT.

The V gene is TRBV2, the J gene TRBJ2-5; 7 positions match TRBD2. This CDR3 region has 12 residues. Unmatched junction bases numbered 3, after V lost 6 bases and J lost 5 bases. Germline V gene lookup returns CDR1 SNHLY and CDR2 FYNNEI. The CDR3 here is CASRTAGETQYF. The CDR3 bases are TGTGCCAGCAGGACAGCGGGGGAGACCCAGTACTTC.

The rearrangement links TRBV6-5 to TRBJ2-7; the D is unclear. Germline V gene sequence: CDR1 MNHEY, CDR2 SVGAGI. The germline V and J ends were trimmed by 5 bases and 4 bases, with 6 bases remaining between them. This CDR3 region has 11 residues. This CDR3 reads CASSNQYEQYF. In nucleotides, the CDR3 is TGTGCCAGCAGTAACCAGTACGAGCAGTACTTC.

The rearrangement links TRBV6-5 to TRBJ2-2; D uncertain. Trimming left V 2 bases short and J 0 bases short, with 4 bases between. Germline-derived CDR1 and CDR2 are MNHEY and SVGAGI. CDR3 length: 14 amino acids. For the CDR3, the DNA is TGTGCCAGCAGTTACAGTCCGAACACCGGGGAGCTGTTTTTT. Protein sequence: CASSYSPNTGELFF.

The chain employs TRBV14 and TRBJ2-5; perhaps D is TRBD1 or TRBD2 (6 bases each). The CDR3 contains 17 residues. CDR1 is SGHDN, CDR2 FVKESK, per germline. V shed 5 bases and J shed 1 base, with 20 bases lying between them. The CDR3: CASSSGPRGAVQETQYF. CDR3 in DNA: TGTGCCAGCAGCTCTGGACCGAGGGGGGCGGTCCAAGAGACCCAGTACTTC.

The chain employs TRBV7-8 and TRBJ2-3; no definite D call. CDR3 length: 15 amino acids. V was pared by 1 base and J by 6 bases, with 14 bases between. CDR1 and CDR2 from the germline V gene are SGHVS and FQNEAQ. CDR3 amino acids: CASSLVLDLKDTQYF. The CDR3 coding sequence is TGTGCCAGCAGCTTAGTTCTAGATTTAAAGGATACGCAGTATTTT.

This chain uses TRBV6-2 or TRBV6-3 with TRBJ2-5; perhaps TRBD2 as D (7 bases). Trimming removed 2 bases at V and 1 base at J, with 17 bases between. Germline CDR1 MNHEY, CDR2 SVGEGT. This CDR3 has 17 residues. CDR3 DNA: TGTGCCAGCAGTTACATTTTGGGAGGGGGGCCCCAAGAGACCCAGTACTTC. It encodes CASSYILGGGPQETQYF.

The rearrangement joins TRBV7-3 to TRBJ2-2; D gene uncertain. Germline lookup yields CDR1 SGHTA and CDR2 FQGTGA. Trimming pared 7 bases from V and 4 bases from J, leaving 7 bases between. CDR3 size: 12 residues. CDR3 coding DNA: TGTGCCAGCACCCAATCCACCGGGGAGCTGTTTTTT. This codes for CASTQSTGELFF.

CDR3 protein: CALGLAGFQETQYF. In DNA form, the CDR3 reads TGTGCCTTGGGACTAGCGGGATTTCAAGAGACCCAGTACTTC. V gene TRBV30 combines with J gene TRBJ2-5; 13 nucleotides match TRBD2. Losses at the gene ends were 7 bases for V and 2 bases for J; bases not matched to a gene: 4. CDR1 is GTSNPN, CDR2 SVGIG, per germline (reference sequence). This CDR3 region has 14 residues.

The rearrangement links TRBV18 to TRBJ1-1; D remains ambiguous. Germline loops: CDR1 KGHSH, CDR2 LQKENI. Trimming cost V 6 bases and J 0 bases, with 14 bases left between them. The CDR3 has 15 amino acids. The CDR3 DNA sequence: TGTGCCAGCTCTTCAGTGGGGTTTATGAACACTGAAGCTTTCTTT. Protein: CASSSVGFMNTEAFF.

This chain connects TRBV5-4 to TRBJ1-2; D unresolved. CDR3 length: 13 amino acids. The V gene lost 0 bases and the J gene lost 8 bases, with 11 bases spanning the gap. Germline CDR1 reads SGHNT; CDR2 reads YYREEE (reference sequence). As DNA, the CDR3 is TGTGCCAGCAGCTTGGTGAATAGGGAGGGCTACACCTTC. Protein product: CASSLVNREGYTF.

The CDR3 region has the DNA TGTGCCAGCAGCTTCGTTACAGGGGTCGGAGAGCAGTTCTTC. Protein sequence: CASSFVTGVGEQFF. The rearrangement uses TRBV7-9 and TRBJ2-1; 7 bases match TRBD1. The CDR3 extends over 14 amino acids. The germline CDR1 and CDR2 sequences are SEHNR and FQNEAQ (reference sequence). The V segment lost 3 bases and the J segment 10 bases; nucleotides outside the gene matches: 9.

This clone has just one count. The genes are TRBV7-9 and TRBJ2-3; D gene uncertain. Trimming shortened V by 2 bases and J by 0 bases, and 9 bases separated the two germline ends. The CDR3 runs 15 residues. Germline assignment: CDR1 SEHNR and CDR2 FQNEAQ (reference sequence). CDR3 sequence (DNA): TGTGCCAGCAGCTTAATGGGTCCGAGCACAGATACGCAGTATTTT. Its protein is CASSLMGPSTDTQYF.

The table lists this clone with a few counts. The genes are TRBV30 and TRBJ2-1; D is ambiguous. The V and J ends lost 2 bases and 6 bases respectively, with 5 bases between them. The CDR3 is 11 residues long. Germline lookup yields CDR1 GTSNPN and CDR2 SVGIG (reference sequence). The CDR3: CAWSRSNEQFF. CDR3 in DNA: TGTGCCTGGAGTAGGTCCAATGAGCAGTTCTTC.

This chain links TRBV29-1 with TRBJ2-2; D gene uncertain. The germline CDR1 and CDR2 sequences are SQVTM and ANQGSEA. V shed 4 bases and J shed 2 bases, with 5 bases lying between them. The CDR3 totals 12 residues. The CDR3 region has the DNA TGCAGCGTTGGTCATAACACCGGGGAGCTGTTTTTT. Residues: CSVGHNTGELFF.

A single count supports this clone. The chain employs TRBV2 and TRBJ1-1; tentatively, D is TRBD1 (6 bases). Germline CDR1 SNHLY, CDR2 FYNNEI. V lost 6 bases to trimming and J lost 0 bases, with 11 bases between them. The CDR3 consists of 14 residues. CDR3 sequence (DNA): TGTGCCAGCAGGAAACAGGGCCTGAACACTGAAGCTTTCTTT. Its translation is CASRKQGLNTEAFF.

V gene TRBV6-6 combines with J gene TRBJ1-1, with D possibly matching TRBD1 (5 bases). This CDR3 spans 14 amino acids. The germline V gene has CDR1 MNHNY and CDR2 SVGAGI (reference sequence). Deletions cut 6 bases from V and 5 bases from J, with 16 bases between. CDR3 residues: CASRPTGTATEAFF. The DNA for the CDR3 is TGTGCCAGCAGACCCACAGGAACAGCGACTGAAGCTTTCTTT.

Worth noting for this clone: The germline gene is not matched at one end of the junction; a read error may be the cause. The chain recombines TRBV5-1 with TRBJ2-7; no reliable D call. The CDR3 sequence is 12 residues long. Germline CDR1 and CDR2: SGHRS and YFSETQ. This CDR3 is CASSLGNYEQYF. CDR3 nucleotide sequence: TGCGCCAGCAGTTTGGGAAACTACGAGCAGTACTTC.

The CDR3 DNA sequence: TGTGCCAGCAGCTTAAATAGACTGAACACAGATACGCAGTATTTT. Amino acids: CASSLNRLNTDTQYF. The chain employs TRBV7-9 and TRBJ2-3; D is unclear. The CDR3 is 15 residues long. CDR1 and CDR2 from the germline V gene are SEHNR and FQNEAQ (reference sequence). Trimming left V 2 bases short and J 2 bases short, with 11 bases between.